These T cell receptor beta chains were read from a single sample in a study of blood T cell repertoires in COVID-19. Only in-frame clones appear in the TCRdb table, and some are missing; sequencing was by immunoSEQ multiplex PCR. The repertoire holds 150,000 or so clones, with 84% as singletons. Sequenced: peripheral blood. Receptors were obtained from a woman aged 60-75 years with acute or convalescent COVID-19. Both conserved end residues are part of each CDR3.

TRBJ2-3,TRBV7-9,CASSLPGLADRTDTQYF
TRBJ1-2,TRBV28,CASSAGTGWPYGYTF
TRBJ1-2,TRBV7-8,CASKGRQVGKDGYTF
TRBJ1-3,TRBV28,CASSFFRLSGNTIYF
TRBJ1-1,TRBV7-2,CASSLDRVVGTEAFF
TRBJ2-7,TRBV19,CASSTQGPPYEQYF
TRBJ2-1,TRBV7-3,CASSPDSSSYNEQFF
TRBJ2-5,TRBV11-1,CASSLAQGTQYF
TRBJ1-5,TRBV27,CASSINRDQPQHF
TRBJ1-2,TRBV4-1,CASSQIGANYGYTF
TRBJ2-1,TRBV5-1,CASSLWGAGESNEQFF
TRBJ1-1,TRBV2,CASTGTGGWTEAFF
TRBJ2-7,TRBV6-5,CASSYSQRDPFGEQYF
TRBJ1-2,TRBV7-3,CASSTGTGGAGGYTF
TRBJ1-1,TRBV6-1,CASSELQGGTEAFF
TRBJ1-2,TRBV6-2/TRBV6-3,CASSDRGGGYTF
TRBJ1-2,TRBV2,CASSGGGQGHGYTF
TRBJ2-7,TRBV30,CAWGAGPGEQYF
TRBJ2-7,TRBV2,CASSGTSGNEQYF
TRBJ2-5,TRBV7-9,CASSLSQGAEETQYF
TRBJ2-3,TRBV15,CATSRDRQGRDTQYF
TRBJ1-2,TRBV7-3,CASSPTAGEIYGYTF
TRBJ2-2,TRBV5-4,CASTSGSMGNTGELFF
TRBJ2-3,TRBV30,CAWSSGTKNTDTQYF
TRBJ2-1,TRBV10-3,CAIRSAGEVDEQFF
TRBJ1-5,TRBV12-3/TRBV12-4,CASLQGRGQPQHF
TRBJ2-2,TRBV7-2,CASSLVGQGRTGELFF
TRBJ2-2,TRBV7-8,CASSWTSANTGELFF
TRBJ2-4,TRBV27,CASSLLGQGGNIQYF
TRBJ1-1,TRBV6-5,CASRVRGRTEAFF
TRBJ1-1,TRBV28,CASNGNTEAFF
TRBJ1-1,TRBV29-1,CSVEGSSGGTEAFF
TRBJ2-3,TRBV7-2,CASSLVGGNTDTQYF
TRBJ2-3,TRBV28,CASSSVSREVLADTQYF
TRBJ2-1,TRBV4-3,CASSQDSIAGGFSYNEQFF
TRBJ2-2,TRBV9,CASSVLPSGSITGELFF
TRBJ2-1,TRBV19,CASSFSGRGDEQFF
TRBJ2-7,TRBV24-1,CATSDPGQGSSEQYF
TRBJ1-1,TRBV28,CASSLSGEAFF
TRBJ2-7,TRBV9,CASSVGVGDYEQYF
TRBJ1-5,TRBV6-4,CASSDGARDNNQPQHF
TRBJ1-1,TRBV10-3,CAISPRGTEAFF
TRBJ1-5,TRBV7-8,CASSLSGNNQPQHF
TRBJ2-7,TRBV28,CASTYRGPTYEQYF
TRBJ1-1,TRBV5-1,CASSLAGTGDYTEAFF
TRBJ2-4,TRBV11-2,CASSLEALAKNIQYF
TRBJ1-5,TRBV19,CASSPPAASSNQPQHF
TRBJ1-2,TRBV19,CASSIIPGQGLVDGYTF
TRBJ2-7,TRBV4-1,CASSLDRFSYEQYF